This T cell receptor beta chain was recorded in a study of vaccination and CD4 T cells after COVID-19. Study information: Participants were given two doses of BNT162b2 or mRNA-1273 vaccine. Post-COVID draws followed diagnosis by a median about 100 days (range 35 to 161).

V was pared by 0 bases and J by 2 bases, with 7 bases between. Germline assignment: CDR1 DFQATT and CDR2 SNEGSKA (reference sequence). This CDR3 is 13 amino acids long. With the Oncomine TCR Beta short-read assay, DNA from cultured CD4+ T cells was sequenced. TCRdb used MiXCR to reprocess the PCR reads, holding one entry per CDR3 protein. The sample holds tens of thousands of distinct CDR3 sequences; approximately 48% are singletons and the top ten take over 3.5%. Treatment here: roughly ten-day PBMC culture with coronavirus spike peptide pools or control peptides (ViraFEST assay). PBMCs, plated at around 2 million per well, were grown in the presence of 10 IU/ml IL-2 and about 10 ug/ml peptide pools. About this clonotype: What it binds is not known.

This rearrangement joins TRBV20-1 to TRBJ1-2; the D is unclear. Specimen: CD4+ T cells from blood, cultured in vitro. The receptor was isolated from a human donor who had recovered from COVID-19. The CDR3, as DNA: TGCAGTGCTAGAGAGGGTCGAAACTATGGCTACACCTTC. Amino acid sequence: CSAREGRNYGYTF.